Sequencing of this T cell receptor beta chain was carried out in a study of OX40 agonist ivuxolimab in advanced cancers. About the study: From 23 to 79 years was the age range, with a mean of around 60 years, and roughly 80% were male.

The protocol was immunoSEQ multiplex PCR, while the TCRdb copy is restricted to in-frame clones and leaves out a portion. Of over 100,000 clones listed, about nine tenths are singletons. The receptor comes from an adult with an advanced solid tumor such as melanoma, head and neck, liver or kidney cancer. Material: CD4+ or CD8+ T cells sorted from blood, obtained in a trial of the OX40 agonist ivuxolimab.

CDR3 in DNA: TGTGCCAGCAGCGTTTTGACTAGCGGGGTCTCCTACGAGCAGTACTTC. It codes for CASSVLTSGVSYEQYF. This chain uses TRBV9 with TRBJ2-7; 11 bases line up with TRBD2. Trimming at V came to 2 bases and at J to 0 bases, leaving 4 bases not matched to a gene. Germline-derived CDR1 and CDR2 are SGDLS and YYNGEE. This CDR3 contains 16 residues.